This passage covers 2 T cell receptor beta chains from one sample sequenced in a study of cytomegalovirus exposure and HLA in healthy donors. Generated by immunoSEQ multiplex PCR, the TCRdb table keeps only in-frame clones and is missing some. The sample records some 130,000 clones, less than 90% being singletons. Specimen: PBMCs. The receptors originated from a man between 18 and 29 years old in good health and CMV-seronegative.

The gene calls are TRBV6-7 and TRBJ2-1, with D uncertain. TRBV6-7 is identified as an open reading frame with a role that is uncertain. V gave up 0 bases and J gave up 0 bases, with 15 bases separating them. This CDR3 is 18 amino acids long. The CDR3 sequence is CASSYSRRPQSSYNEQFF. CDR3 bases: TGTGCCAGCAGTTACTCGAGACGACCACAGAGCTCCTACAATGAGCAGTTCTTC.

The chain couples TRBV6-1 to TRBJ2-4; D is possibly TRBD2 (5 bases). V lost 3 bases to trimming and J lost 6 bases, with 12 bases between them. Germline lookup yields CDR1 MNHNS and CDR2 SASEGT. The CDR3 spans 14 residues. The CDR3, as DNA: TGTGCCAGCAGTGACGGGGTCAGAGGAAACATTCAGTACTTC. It encodes CASSDGVRGNIQYF.